The 10 T cell receptor beta chains reported below all come from one sample, sequenced in a study of blood T cell repertoires in COVID-19. Here immunoSEQ multiplex PCR was the method, and the copy in TCRdb shows in-frame clones only, minus some. The table includes under 55,000 clones, about nine tenths detected once. Input material: peripheral blood. These receptors were obtained from a human donor in a cohort sampled during active COVID-19.

V and J are TRBV19 and TRBJ1-4; D is uncertain. V shed 3 bases and J shed 4 bases, with 9 bases lying between them. CDR1 and CDR2 from the germline V gene are LNHDA and SQIVND (reference sequence). The CDR3 covers 14 residues. CDR3 coding DNA: TGTGCCAGTAGTATTTTTGAGGATAATGAAAAACTGTTTTTT. Translation gives CASSIFEDNEKLFF.

This sequence joins TRBV29-1 and TRBJ1-2; D remains ambiguous. V was cut by 2 bases and J by 1 base, with 2 bases left in between. CDR1 and CDR2 (germline): SQVTM, ANQGSEA. This CDR3 has 11 residues. The CDR3: CSVEYNYGYTF. CDR3 nucleotide sequence: TGCAGCGTTGAATATAACTATGGCTACACCTTC.

V and J are TRBV21-1 and TRBJ1-4. TRBV21-1 is given as a pseudogene. The CDR3 has 16 amino acids. The CDR3 here is CASGGLGDPLVEKLFF. The CDR3 nucleotides are TGTGCCAGCGGGGGGTTAGGGGATCCTTTGGTTGAAAAACTGTTTTTT.

The chain carries TRBV3-1 (or the pseudogene TRBV3-2) and TRBJ2-7, with D unclear. Germline V gives CDR1 LGHDT, CDR2 YNNKEL (reference sequence). This CDR3 contains 15 residues. Trimming shortened V by 1 base and J by 0 bases, and 10 bases separated the two germline ends. The chain's CDR3 is CASSQARGTSYEQYV. The CDR3 DNA is TGTGCCAGCAGCCAAGCCCGCGGAACCTCCTACGAGCAGTACGTC.

The gene calls are TRBV5-1 and TRBJ2-5, with 11 nucleotides matching TRBD2. Trimming took 0 bases from V and 5 from J; bases not matched to a gene: 6. This CDR3 comprises 16 residues. Germline loops: CDR1 SGHRS, CDR2 YFSETQ. The CDR3 loop reads CASSLGLAGPRETQYF. The CDR3 coding sequence is TGCGCCAGCAGCTTGGGACTAGCGGGACCGCGGGAGACCCAGTACTTC.

The chain links TRBV6-5 to TRBJ1-1, with 7 positions matching TRBD1. There are 13 residues in the CDR3. V lost 6 bases to trimming and J lost 4 bases; unmatched junction nucleotides: 5. The germline V gene encodes CDR1 MNHEY and CDR2 SVGAGI. CDR3 protein: CASSTNRGTEAFF. DNA of the CDR3: TGTGCCAGCAGCACCAACAGGGGCACTGAAGCTTTCTTT.

DNA for the CDR3: TGTGCCAGCAGTCAACAGGGCAGATTCTACGAGCAGTACGTC. Its protein is CASSQQGRFYEQYV. This chain links TRBV25-1 with TRBJ2-7, with TRBD1 as a possible D gene (6 bases). The CDR3 is 14 amino acids. Looked up from germline, CDR1 is MGHDK and CDR2 is SYGVNS. The germline V and J ends were trimmed by 5 bases and 3 bases, with 14 bases remaining between them.

This chain uses TRBV6-1 with TRBJ1-1; tentatively, D is TRBD1 (6 bases). CDR3 length: 15 residues. V was pared by 1 base and J by 7 bases, with 16 bases between. Germline V gene data show CDR1 as MNHNS and CDR2 as SASEGT. Written as DNA, the CDR3 is TGTGCCAGCAGTGAAGTTCCTTTAGGGGGAAGTGAAGCTTTCTTT. This sequence encodes CASSEVPLGGSEAFF.

V gene TRBV6-6 combines with J gene TRBJ2-7; no reliable D call. V shed 0 bases and J shed 1 base, with 10 bases lying between them. CDR1 is MNHNY and CDR2 is SVGAGI in the germline V gene (reference sequence). The CDR3 has 15 residues. The CDR3 DNA sequence: TGTGCCAGCAGTTACTCGAGCGACCCTTCCTACGAGCAGTACTTC. It yields the protein CASSYSSDPSYEQYF.

Written as DNA, the CDR3 is TGTGCCAGCAGCTACCGGGAGGCCACTGAAGCTTTCTTT. Protein sequence: CASSYREATEAFF. The chain couples TRBV3-1 (or the pseudogene TRBV3-2) to TRBJ1-1, with D hard to call. The CDR3 length is 13 residues. Per the germline V gene, CDR1 is LGHDT and CDR2 is YNNKEL (reference sequence). V was cut by 5 bases and J by 4 bases, with 11 bases left in between.